This T cell receptor (beta chain) appears in the sequencing data of a study of cytomegalovirus exposure and HLA in healthy donors. Both 60 Vbeta primers and 13 Jbeta primers went into the PCR. Per the authors' pipeline: An analysis that came later counted 80 million or so unique TCR beta chains, around 12 million shared. The assay was immunoSEQ multiplex PCR, and TCRdb's table has in-frame clones only and misses some. The DNA gave D and trimming, while V, J and clone size come from that table. The sample has 180,000 or so clones, 78% seen once. Study results and caveats: In a later analysis, V- and J-gene trimming of beta chains associated with a DCLRE1C missense variant, replicated independently. A later examination showed that TCR association rates differed by HLA locus, with DRB1 most and HLA-C fewest. The study listed approximately 160 cytomegalovirus-associated TCR beta chains.

V lost 1 base, J lost 3 bases, and 8 bases stayed unmatched. Germline assignment: CDR1 MGHRA and CDR2 YSYEKL. The CDR3 is made up of 16 amino acids. This clone was counted a single time. Antigen specificity is unknown. The specimen was PBMCs. The chain couples TRBV4-1 to TRBJ2-7; 8 positions agree with TRBD2. The receptor comes from a female donor in good health and CMV-seronegative. Written as DNA, the CDR3 is TGCGCCAGCAGCCAAGTCCCCAGCGGGGGCGGCTACGAGCAGTACTTC. Protein sequence: CASSQVPSGGGYEQYF.